This TCR beta chain was sequenced in a study of CXCR3-negative and CXCR3-positive naive CD8 T cells. The wider study: The dataset comprises 120 million to 150 million TRB reads in total, with about 1.5 +/- 0.3 million reads per library. Findings and caveats of the study: Fresh PBMCs served for most assays, and CXCR3 expression fell partially after cryopreservation. Memory CD8+ T cell repertoires were far less diverse than both naive subsets.

The CDR3 is made up of 15 amino acids. The germline gives CDR1 ENHRY, CDR2 SYGVKD. Naive CD8+ T cells were CD45RO-CCR7+CD27+CD95-. On this clonotype itself: As yet, its antigen is unknown.

Through 5' RACE with UMI labels, the TRB cDNA libraries were prepared. TCRdb re-called the 5' RACE reads and catalogs CDR3 proteins one per entry, DNA excluded. This repertoire includes over 100,000 distinct CDR3 sequences. The TCR comes from a human donor in good health. Some clones in this sample may be carry-over from other donors' samples. The sample consisted of naive CXCR3- CD8+ T cells from blood. Subset given: CD45RO-CCR7+CD27+CD95- naive CD8+ T cells lacking CXCR3 (TNR3-). The chain joins TRBV10-3 to TRBJ2-3; as DNA is missing, the TRBD1 call by TCRdb cannot be tested. CDR3 amino acids: CAISTGDRPTDTQYF.